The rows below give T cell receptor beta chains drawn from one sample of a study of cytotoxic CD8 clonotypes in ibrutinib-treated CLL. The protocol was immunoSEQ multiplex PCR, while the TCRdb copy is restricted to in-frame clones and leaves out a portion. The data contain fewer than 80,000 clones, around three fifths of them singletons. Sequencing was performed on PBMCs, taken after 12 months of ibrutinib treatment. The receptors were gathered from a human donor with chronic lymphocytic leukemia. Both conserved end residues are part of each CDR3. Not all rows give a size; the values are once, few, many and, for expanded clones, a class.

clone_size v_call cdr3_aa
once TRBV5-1 CASTSNTEAFF
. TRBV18 CASSPGARGMADTQYF
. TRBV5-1 CASSSGYSTDTQYF
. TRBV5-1 CASTGQGYGYTF
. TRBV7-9 CASSLGRPGGLAGELFF
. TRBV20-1 CSAPLNTEAFF
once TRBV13 CASSLDTLGGDTIYF
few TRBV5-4 CASSHQGRSPNTGELFF
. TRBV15 CATSRVRGNEQFF
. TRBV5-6 CASSLVSGLEAFF
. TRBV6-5 CASKGQGAETQYF
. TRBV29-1 CSGGQGGAKNIQYF
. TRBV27 CASSFSGANVLTF
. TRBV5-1 CASSIRVSYEQYF
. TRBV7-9 CASSRQDGYNEQFF
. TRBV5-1 CASSFFSGGLNTGELFF
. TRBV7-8 CASSLAEAYNQPQHF
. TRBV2 CATSEVGPTSSYNEQFF
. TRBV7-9 CASSFMGHWNRSSGNTIYF
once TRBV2 CASSEGHRSGNTIYF
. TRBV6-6 CASSYQLRFEAFF
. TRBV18 CASSLGNQPQHF
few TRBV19 CASSPRETHGELFF
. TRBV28 CASTQQGVKTQYF
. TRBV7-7 CASSLNPGGAGELFF
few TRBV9 CASSVSINREGTEAFF
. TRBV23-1 CASERGRPGELFF
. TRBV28 CASSSYGSNQPQHF
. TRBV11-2 CASSLGLRNEQYF
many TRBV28 CASSLGGVVQPQHF
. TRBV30 CAWSVLELNNEQFF
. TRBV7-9 CASSSTLPDGNTIYF
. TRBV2 CASSEGGFSSELFF
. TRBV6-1 CASSEGDREETQYF
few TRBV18 CASSSTGGSGYTF
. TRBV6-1 CASSEGPETQYF
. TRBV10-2 CASIGGGGSGELFF
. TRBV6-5 CASMAASIFNYGYTF
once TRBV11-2 CASSLGGAGGVSDEQFF
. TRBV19 CASSMRRDQRNEQYF
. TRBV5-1 CASSGNSASYEQYF
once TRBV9 CASSVVPSGALETQYF
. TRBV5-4 CASSFTGRPSGETQYF
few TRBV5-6 CASSLGTGGAYEQYF
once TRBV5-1 CASSLVSPGTDTQYF
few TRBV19 CASSNSPRGNGYTF
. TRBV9 CASSVGDRGSSGNTIYF
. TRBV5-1 CASSLAGLPGSPLHF
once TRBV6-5 CASSWGGAGEQQYF
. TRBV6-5 CASRLYLSYNEQFF
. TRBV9 CASSVAGNVRLEETQYF
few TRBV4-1 CASSQVGGQVNEKLFF
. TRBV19 CATRDRGTMNTEAFF
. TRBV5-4 CASSSPTSGRVGTQYF
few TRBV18 CASSPGRSETQYF
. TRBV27 CASSFRVHYGYTF
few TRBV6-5 CASSPRGLGNTIYF
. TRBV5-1 CASSPSGETQYF